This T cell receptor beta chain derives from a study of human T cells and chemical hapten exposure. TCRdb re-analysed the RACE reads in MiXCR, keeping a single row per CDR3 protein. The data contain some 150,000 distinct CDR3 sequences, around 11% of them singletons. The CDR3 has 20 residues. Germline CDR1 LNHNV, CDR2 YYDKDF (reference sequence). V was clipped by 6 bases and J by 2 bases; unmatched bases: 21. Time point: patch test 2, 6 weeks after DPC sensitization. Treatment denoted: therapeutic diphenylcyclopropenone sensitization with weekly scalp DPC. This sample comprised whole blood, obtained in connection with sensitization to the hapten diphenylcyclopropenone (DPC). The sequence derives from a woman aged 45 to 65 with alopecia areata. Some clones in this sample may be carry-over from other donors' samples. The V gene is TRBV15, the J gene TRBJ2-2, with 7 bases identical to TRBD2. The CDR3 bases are TGTGCCACCAGACCCACAGCCGGGACTAAAATGCTTTCCAACACCGGGGAGCTGTTTTTT. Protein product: CATRPTAGTKMLSNTGELFF.